Listed below are T cell receptor beta chains from one sample, sequenced in a study of T and B cells in COVID-19 patients. TCRdb reprocessed the multiplex PCR reads with MiXCR, giving one entry per CDR3 protein. This table has approximately 6,000 distinct CDR3 sequences, 27% appearing once. The sample taken for sequencing was blood. These receptors originate from a human donor with active COVID-19. The donor label of this sample is uncertain. Each CDR3 is given with its conserved first and last residue. The D gene is left open where the match is weak. Expanded clones get a size class; other rows say once, few or many, or leave the size out.

D gene: TRBD1
J gene: TRBJ1-5
clone size: .
V gene: TRBV7-2
CDR3 protein: CASSLGQFNQPQHF
CDR3 DNA: TGTGCCAGCAGCTTGGGACAGTTCAATCAGCCCCAGCATTTT

D gene: .
J gene: TRBJ2-5
clone size: .
V gene: TRBV2
CDR3 protein: CASSDLTEETQYF
CDR3 DNA: TGTGCCAGCAGTGATTTGACAGAAGAGACCCAGTACTTC

D gene: .
J gene: TRBJ2-2
clone size: .
V gene: TRBV7-2
CDR3 protein: CASSLVGSNTGELFF
CDR3 DNA: TGTGCCAGCAGCTTAGTAGGGTCGAACACCGGGGAGCTGTTTTTT

D gene: .
J gene: TRBJ1-5
clone size: .
V gene: TRBV6-2/TRBV6-3
CDR3 protein: CASSLLGQPPNQPQHF
CDR3 DNA: TGTGCCAGCAGTCTTCTCGGGCAACCCCCGAATCAGCCCCAGCATTTT

D gene: TRBD1
J gene: TRBJ1-5
clone size: .
V gene: TRBV12-3/TRBV12-4
CDR3 protein: CASRTGVEYQPQHF
CDR3 DNA: TGTGCCAGCAGGACAGGGGTAGAATATCAGCCCCAGCATTTT

D gene: TRBD1
J gene: TRBJ1-1
clone size: few
V gene: TRBV10-3
CDR3 protein: CAISEAHGQGSTEAFF
CDR3 DNA: TGTGCCATCAGTGAGGCCCATGGACAGGGGAGCACTGAAGCTTTCTTT

D gene: .
J gene: TRBJ2-1
clone size: medium-sized
V gene: TRBV13
CDR3 protein: CASSLQGMGLNEQFF
CDR3 DNA: TGTGCCAGCAGCTTACAGGGGATGGGCCTAAATGAGCAGTTCTTC

D gene: .
J gene: TRBJ2-1
clone size: medium-sized
V gene: TRBV6-1
CDR3 protein: CALWGTVDNEQFF
CDR3 DNA: TGTGCCCTGTGGGGGACGGTTGACAATGAGCAGTTCTTC

D gene: .
J gene: TRBJ1-2
clone size: medium-sized
V gene: TRBV30
CDR3 protein: CAWGVGDYGYTF
CDR3 DNA: TGTGCCTGGGGGGTAGGTGACTATGGCTACACCTTC

D gene: .
J gene: TRBJ2-5
clone size: .
V gene: TRBV13
CDR3 protein: CASSLVLGADLPTQYF
CDR3 DNA: TGTGCCAGCAGCTTAGTATTGGGAGCCGACCTACCGACCCAGTACTTC

D gene: .
J gene: TRBJ2-7
clone size: medium-sized
V gene: TRBV13
CDR3 protein: CASSLGGSNRYEQYF
CDR3 DNA: TGTGCCAGCAGCTTAGGGGGCTCTAACCGCTACGAGCAGTACTTC

D gene: .
J gene: TRBJ1-2
clone size: .
V gene: TRBV5-4
CDR3 protein: CASSLQGRNGYTF
CDR3 DNA: TGTGCCAGCAGCTTGCAGGGGCGGAATGGCTACACCTTC

D gene: TRBD1
J gene: TRBJ1-6
clone size: medium-sized
V gene: TRBV11-3
CDR3 protein: CASRQTGDGGTLHF
CDR3 DNA: TGTGCCAGCAGACAAACAGGGGACGGAGGGACCCTCCACTTT

D gene: TRBD2
J gene: TRBJ2-7
clone size: medium-sized
V gene: TRBV12-3/TRBV12-4
CDR3 protein: CASSSREGGSYEQYF
CDR3 DNA: TGTGCCAGCAGTTCTCGGGAGGGCGGCTCCTACGAGCAGTACTTC

D gene: .
J gene: TRBJ1-3
clone size: .
V gene: TRBV7-2
CDR3 protein: CASSTRAISGNTIYF
CDR3 DNA: TGTGCCAGCAGCACGAGGGCCATATCTGGAAACACCATATATTTT

D gene: .
J gene: TRBJ2-7
clone size: .
V gene: TRBV5-1
CDR3 protein: CASSLASGHRLEYF
CDR3 DNA: TGCGCCAGCAGCTTGGCCTCGGGACACCGTCTGGAGTACTTC

D gene: .
J gene: TRBJ2-1
clone size: .
V gene: TRBV6-5
CDR3 protein: CASSLASGTAREQFF
CDR3 DNA: TGTGCCAGCAGTCTAGCCTCAGGGACTGCTAGGGAGCAGTTCTTC

D gene: TRBD2
J gene: TRBJ2-1
clone size: medium-sized
V gene: TRBV29-1
CDR3 protein: CSVDGLAGEKRQFF
CDR3 DNA: TGCAGCGTTGATGGACTAGCGGGGGAAAAAAGACAGTTCTTC

D gene: .
J gene: TRBJ1-3
clone size: .
V gene: TRBV6-5
CDR3 protein: CASSYSLAGAGNTIYF
CDR3 DNA: TGTGCCAGCAGTTACTCCTTGGCAGGGGCTGGAAACACCATATATTTT

D gene: .
J gene: TRBJ1-1
clone size: once
V gene: TRBV30
CDR3 protein: CAWRDGGGAEAFF
CDR3 DNA: TGTGCCTGGAGGGACGGGGGCGGCGCTGAAGCTTTCTTT

D gene: .
J gene: TRBJ2-1
clone size: .
V gene: TRBV12-3/TRBV12-4
CDR3 protein: CASILGADNEQFF
CDR3 DNA: TGTGCCAGCATCCTCGGGGCCGATAATGAGCAGTTCTTC

D gene: TRBD2
J gene: TRBJ2-3
clone size: few
V gene: TRBV18
CDR3 protein: CASSDSGGLLVTQYF
CDR3 DNA: TGTGCCAGCTCAGACAGCGGGGGGCTGTTGGTAACGCAGTATTTT

D gene: TRBD1
J gene: TRBJ2-6
clone size: medium-sized
V gene: TRBV19
CDR3 protein: CASSKGQRSSGANVLTF
CDR3 DNA: TGTGCCAGTAGTAAGGGACAGAGATCCTCTGGGGCCAACGTCCTGACTTTC

D gene: .
J gene: TRBJ2-7
clone size: few
V gene: TRBV7-9
CDR3 protein: CASSLQAPEQYF
CDR3 DNA: TGTGCCAGCAGCTTACAGGCCCCGGAGCAGTACTTC

D gene: TRBD1
J gene: TRBJ1-2
clone size: .
V gene: TRBV7-9
CDR3 protein: CASSLYGQGTSYGYTF
CDR3 DNA: TGTGCCAGCAGCTTATACGGACAGGGGACGAGCTATGGCTACACCTTC

D gene: TRBD1
J gene: TRBJ2-7
clone size: .
V gene: TRBV20-1
CDR3 protein: CSASSRTGEYEQYF
CDR3 DNA: TGCAGTGCTAGCTCCCGGACAGGGGAGTACGAGCAGTACTTC